Shown below are 28 T cell receptor beta chains from a single sample sequenced in a study of shared clonotypes between healthy human individuals. Sequencing was performed with immunoSEQ multiplex PCR; in TCRdb, only in-frame clones are kept and a portion is missing. The profile shows some 2 million clones, 85% to 95% of them singletons. CD45RO-negative CD8 cells positively selected for CCR7 made up the naive population, which excluded terminally differentiated effector memory CD45RA+ cells. Sequencing used naive CD8+ T cells sorted from blood. Source of these receptors: a man aged 18 to 29 in good health.

V and J are TRBV6-5 and TRBJ2-1; 7 bases align to TRBD2. Germline CDR1 is MNHEY and CDR2 is SVGAGI. Trimming at V came to 8 bases and at J to 8 bases, leaving 9 bases not matched to a gene. The CDR3 length is 13 residues. The CDR3 DNA follows: TGTGCCAGCGGCCAGCGGGATGGGGATGAGCAGTTCTTC. This gives the protein CASGQRDGDEQFF.

The chain joins TRBV27 to TRBJ2-2; 7 bases are a match to TRBD1. The CDR3 is made up of 12 amino acids. The V and J ends lost 5 bases and 10 bases, in that order; junction bases with no gene match: 4. Germline V gives CDR1 MNHEY, CDR2 SMNVEV (reference sequence). The CDR3 region is CASSPDRAELFF. CDR3 DNA: TGTGCCAGCAGTCCAGACAGGGCGGAGCTGTTTTTT.

The CDR3 region is CASTALHRLAGGSTDTQYF. The CDR3 DNA follows: TGCGCCAGCACCGCTCTCCACCGCCTGGCGGGGGGGAGCACAGATACGCAGTATTTT. The chain recombines TRBV4-1 with TRBJ2-3, with 9 bases fitting TRBD2. The CDR3 runs to 19 residues. The germline V gene has CDR1 MGHRA and CDR2 YSYEKL. The V gene end was trimmed by 7 bases and the J gene end by 0 bases; junction bases not matched to a gene: 17.

V usage is TRBV11-2 and J usage is TRBJ2-2; D possibly corresponds to TRBD1 (6 bases). CDR1 is SGHAT and CDR2 is FQNNGV in the germline V gene. V dropped 5 bases and J dropped 4 bases, with 11 bases sitting between them. CDR3 length equals 14 residues. This chain's CDR3 is CASSLQGLTGELFF. CDR3 nucleotide sequence: TGTGCCAGCAGCCTCCAGGGGCTCACCGGGGAGCTGTTTTTT.

The V gene is TRBV25-1, the J gene TRBJ1-1; TRBD1 aligns across 10 bases. The V segment lost 5 bases and the J segment 6 bases; nucleotides outside the gene matches: 3. The CDR3 totals 13 residues. Per the germline V gene, CDR1 is MGHDK and CDR2 is SYGVNS. Written as DNA, the CDR3 is TGTGCCAGCAGTTGGACAGGGGGGGCTGAAGCTTTCTTT. It encodes CASSWTGGAEAFF.

The chain joins TRBV7-9 to TRBJ2-1; D perhaps matches TRBD2 (6 bases). Germline CDR1 SEHNR, CDR2 FQNEAQ (reference sequence). The CDR3 has 18 residues. V was clipped by 5 bases and J by 4 bases, with 24 bases between them. The CDR3 DNA reads as TGTGCCAGCAGCCCGATCCGGGAGCCAGGGCTGTGGTACAATGAGCAGTTCTTC. It yields the protein CASSPIREPGLWYNEQFF.

This chain connects TRBV6-6 to TRBJ1-3; the match to TRBD1 covers 7 bases. The J segment lost 2 bases and the V segment lost 2 bases, leaving 6 bases of the junction unmatched. The CDR3 sequence is 16 residues long. Germline V gene sequence: CDR1 MNHNY, CDR2 SVGAGI (reference sequence). CDR3 in amino acids: CASSYPDRVPGNTIYF. CDR3 bases: TGTGCCAGCAGTTACCCCGACAGGGTTCCTGGAAACACCATATATTTT.

This sequence joins TRBV9 and TRBJ2-5, with a possible D match to TRBD2 (5 bases). CDR1 and CDR2 from the germline V gene are SGDLS and YYNGEE. Between the trimmed V and J ends, which lost 0 bases and 5 bases, there was a span of 11 bases. The CDR3 totals 14 residues. CDR3 coding DNA: TGTGCCAGCAGCGTAGCTTCGGGATTTGAGACCCAGTACTTC. Residues: CASSVASGFETQYF. The full variable domain, with the rest looked up from reference TRBV9 and TRBJ2-5, is DSGVTQTPKHLITATGQRVTLRCSPRSGDLSVYWYQQSLDQGLQFLIQYYNGEERAKGNILERFSAQQFPDLHSELNLSSLELGDSALYFCASSVASGFETQYFGPGTRLLVL.

Only one count was recorded for this clone. V usage is TRBV30 and J usage is TRBJ1-2; the D is unclear. Trimming cost V 1 base and J 0 bases, with 6 bases left between them. The CDR3 consists of 13 residues. Germline V gene lookup returns CDR1 GTSNPN and CDR2 SVGIG (reference sequence). The CDR3 sequence: CAWSGEPNYGYTF. CDR3 DNA sequence: TGTGCCTGGAGTGGGGAACCTAACTATGGCTACACCTTC. The variable domain in full, with the rest retrieved from reference TRBV30 and TRBJ1-2, is SQTIHQWPATLVQPVGSPLSLECTVEGTSNPNLYWYRQAAGRGLQLLFYSVGIGQISSEVPQNLSASRPQDRQFILSSKKLLLSDSGFYLCAWSGEPNYGYTFGSGTRLTVV.

As DNA, the CDR3 is TGTGCCAGTAAAACGGGCCTTACTGAAGCTTTCTTT. Translation gives CASKTGLTEAFF. The chain uses TRBV19 and TRBJ1-1, with D hard to call. The CDR3 covers 12 residues. Germline CDR1 is LNHDA and CDR2 is SQIVND (reference sequence). Trimming removed 7 bases at V and 5 bases at J, with 11 bases between.

The chain combines TRBV7-8 with TRBJ1-2, with D tentatively TRBD1 (5 bases). V dropped 4 bases and J dropped 3 bases, with 18 bases sitting between them. Germline V gene data show CDR1 as SGHVS and CDR2 as FQNEAQ. The length of the CDR3 is 16 residues. CDR3 nucleotide sequence: TGTGCCAGCAGCTCCAGGGAGGGGAAAGGGGACTATGGCTACACCTTC. Protein sequence: CASSSREGKGDYGYTF.

The rearrangement uses TRBV30 and TRBJ2-5; D is ambiguous. This CDR3 comprises 13 residues. Germline V gene lookup returns CDR1 GTSNPN and CDR2 SVGIG (reference sequence). V was shortened by 2 bases and J by 2 bases, with 9 bases between the two germline ends. CDR3: CAWSNSRQETQYF. For the CDR3, the DNA is TGTGCCTGGAGTAACAGCAGGCAAGAGACCCAGTACTTC.

The V gene is TRBV28, the J gene TRBJ1-1; D uncertain. Germline V lookup: CDR1 MDHEN, CDR2 SYDVKM. This CDR3 is 14 amino acids long. The V end lost 7 bases, the J end lost 4 bases, and 16 bases lay between the germline ends. CDR3 region: CASKTRGLGTEAFF. CDR3 DNA: TGTGCCAGCAAGACCCGAGGCTTGGGCACTGAAGCTTTCTTT.

The chain uses TRBV5-1 and TRBJ2-1; D uncertain. Per the germline V gene, CDR1 is SGHRS and CDR2 is YFSETQ. CDR3 length equals 19 residues. The V end was cut by 1 base, the J end by 0 bases, with 20 bases between. This CDR3 is CASSLSWRSPRSSYNEQFF. The CDR3 nucleotides read TGCGCCAGCAGCTTGTCCTGGCGCAGTCCACGAAGCTCCTACAATGAGCAGTTCTTC.

This clone was detected once. The V gene is TRBV10-3, the J gene TRBJ2-3; D is possibly TRBD1 (6 bases). The germline CDR1 and CDR2 sequences are ENHRY and SYGVKD. The CDR3 spans 19 residues. V dropped 5 bases and J dropped 2 bases, with 26 bases sitting between them. The CDR3 spells CAISSLDPIGQMNTDTQYF. The CDR3 DNA sequence: TGTGCCATCAGTTCCCTAGACCCCATCGGACAGATGAACACAGATACGCAGTATTTT.

The gene calls are TRBV11-3 and TRBJ2-1; 10 bases map to TRBD2. The V segment lost 4 bases and the J segment 3 bases; nucleotides outside the gene matches: 6. This CDR3 is 16 amino acids long. The germline V gene encodes CDR1 SGHNT and CDR2 YENEEA. The CDR3 region has the DNA TGTGCCAGCAGCTCTAGCGGGGGAACACTCTACAATGAGCAGTTCTTC. Its translation: CASSSSGGTLYNEQFF. Filled out from reference TRBV11-3 and TRBJ2-1, the complete variable domain reads EAGVVQSPRYKIIEKKQPVAFWCNPISGHNTLYWYLQNLGQGPELLIRYENEEAVDDSQLPKDRFSAERLKGVDSTLKIQPAELGDSAVYLCASSSSGGTLYNEQFFGPGTRLTVL.

Notes on this clone: Other DNA sequences in this specimen translate into the identical CDR3. CDR3 nucleotide sequence: TGTGCCAGCAGCCCACAGGGGTATAGCAATCAGCCCCAGCATTTT. It specifies CASSPQGYSNQPQHF. The genes are TRBV27 and TRBJ1-5; 7 bases are a match to TRBD1. Trimming removed 6 bases from V and 0 bases from J; junction bases left unmatched: 5. Germline-derived CDR1 and CDR2 are MNHEY and SMNVEV (reference sequence). The CDR3 sequence is 15 residues long.

CDR3 amino acids: CASSQLDRDTNTEAFF. The DNA for the CDR3 is TGCGCCAGCAGCCAATTAGACAGGGATACGAACACTGAAGCTTTCTTT. The rearrangement joins TRBV4-1 to TRBJ1-1; 7 bases fit TRBD1. CDR3 length: 16 residues. The V gene's germline CDR1 is MGHRA and CDR2 YSYEKL. Trimming at V came to 2 bases and at J to 1 base, leaving 7 bases not matched to a gene.

The chain employs TRBV7-9 and TRBJ2-3; D not resolved. Germline V gene data show CDR1 as SEHNR and CDR2 as FQNEAQ (reference sequence). V lost 3 bases, J lost 5 bases, and 9 bases lay in between. This CDR3 comprises 13 residues. As DNA, the CDR3 is TGTGCCAGCAGCTTCTCCCTTGAAGATACGCAGTATTTT. It codes for CASSFSLEDTQYF.

The rearrangement uses TRBV6-4 and TRBJ1-6, with D possibly TRBD1 on 5 matching bases. Trimming shortened V by 3 bases and J by 8 bases, and 14 bases separated the two germline ends. Per germline, CDR1 MRHNA and CDR2 SNTAGT. CDR3 length: 15 residues. The CDR3 sequence: CASSEWGPAYSPLHF. CDR3 coding DNA: TGTGCCAGCAGTGAATGGGGCCCCGCTTATTCACCCCTCCACTTT.

The chain is built from TRBV27 and TRBJ2-1; D gene uncertain. This CDR3 spans 14 amino acids. V lost 0 bases, J lost 4 bases, and 7 bases lay in between. Germline CDR1 MNHEY, CDR2 SMNVEV (reference sequence). The CDR3 nucleotides are TGTGCCAGCAGTTTATCCGACACATACAATGAGCAGTTCTTC. As protein: CASSLSDTYNEQFF.

The chain links TRBV7-8 to TRBJ2-1; unclear D gene. V shed 2 bases and J shed 3 bases, with 8 bases lying between them. This CDR3 region has 14 residues. Germline V gives CDR1 SGHVS, CDR2 FQNEAQ. The DNA of the CDR3 is TGTGCCAGCAGCTTATTAGACGGCTACAATGAGCAGTTCTTC. It specifies CASSLLDGYNEQFF.

In regard to this clone: The sample holds other DNA sequences that translate to the same CDR3. V is TRBV27 and J is TRBJ2-7; maybe TRBD1 (5 bases). The ends were cut back, 3 bases at V and 3 bases at J, with 12 bases in the middle. The CDR3 has 14 amino acids. Germline V gene lookup returns CDR1 MNHEY and CDR2 SMNVEV (reference sequence). CDR3 nucleotides: TGTGCCAGCAGTTTTACAGGCTTCGGCTACGAGCAGTACTTC. This encodes CASSFTGFGYEQYF.

Remarks on this clone: The sample carries other DNA sequences with the same CDR3. The chain links TRBV9 to TRBJ2-5; D is unresolved. This CDR3 region has 13 residues. CDR1 is SGDLS and CDR2 is YYNGEE in the germline V gene. V was clipped by 0 bases and J by 1 base, with 4 bases between them. Written as DNA, the CDR3 is TGTGCCAGCAGCGTAGCCTCCCAAGAGACCCAGTACTTC. Amino acids: CASSVASQETQYF.

With respect to this clone: The same CDR3 also results from other DNA sequences found in this sample. V usage is TRBV27 and J usage is TRBJ2-7; 9 bases line up with TRBD2. V lost 3 bases to trimming and J lost 2 bases; unmatched junction nucleotides: 2. CDR1 is MNHEY and CDR2 is SMNVEV in the germline V gene (reference sequence). The CDR3 has 14 residues. The CDR3 DNA is TGTGCCAGCAGTTTGACTAGCGGTGCCTACGAGCAGTACTTC. It encodes CASSLTSGAYEQYF.

In DNA, the CDR3 is TGCGCCAGCAGCCAAGATTTTCGCCAGGGCCCTACCTACGAGCAGTACTTC. It specifies CASSQDFRQGPTYEQYF. J is TRBJ2-7 and V is TRBV4-3; a weak D match, TRBD1 (5 bases). This CDR3 has 17 residues. Germline assignment: CDR1 LGHNA and CDR2 YSLEER. The V gene lost 0 bases and the J gene lost 2 bases, with 17 bases spanning the gap.

This clone is a singleton in its sample. DNA for the CDR3: TGTGCCAGCAGTGAAGAAACTCTCCGGGAGTACAACCCCGGGGAGCTGTTTTTT. Translating it yields CASSEETLREYNPGELFF. The V call is TRBV2, the J call TRBJ2-2; TRBD2 might be the D (6 bases). Trimming removed 1 base at V and 6 bases at J, with 21 bases between. From germline, CDR1 is SNHLY and CDR2 FYNNEI. The CDR3 totals 18 residues.

The chain combines TRBV27 with TRBJ2-2; 8 bases match TRBD2. V lost 3 bases to trimming and J lost 0 bases; unmatched junction nucleotides: 3. Germline CDR1 is MNHEY and CDR2 is SMNVEV (reference sequence). The CDR3 is 16 residues long. DNA for the CDR3: TGTGCCAGCAGTTTCGGGGGACTAGCGAACACCGGGGAGCTGTTTTTT. As protein: CASSFGGLANTGELFF.